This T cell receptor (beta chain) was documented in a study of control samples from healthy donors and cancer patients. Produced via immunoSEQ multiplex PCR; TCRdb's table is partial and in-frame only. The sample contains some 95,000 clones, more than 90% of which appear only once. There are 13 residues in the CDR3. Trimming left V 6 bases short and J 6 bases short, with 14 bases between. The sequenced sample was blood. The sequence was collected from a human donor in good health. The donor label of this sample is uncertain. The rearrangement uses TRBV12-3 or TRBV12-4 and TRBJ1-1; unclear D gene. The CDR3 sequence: CASRPVPTAEAFF. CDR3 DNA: TGTGCCAGCAGGCCGGTCCCAACGGCTGAAGCTTTCTTT.